A single sample gave rise to the 15 T cell receptor beta chains below, sequenced in a study of metastatic and nonmetastatic thyroid tumors. MiXCR re-clonotyped the PCR reads for TCRdb. The table shows about 30,000 clones, with roughly 30% occurring only once. There were no patients who had received any treatment before thyroid surgery. The sample was blood. Receptor source: a female donor with papillary thyroid cancer or a benign thyroid nodule (not recorded which). Some clones in this sample may be carry-over from other donors' samples.

The chain has TRBV6-1 and TRBJ1-1; no definite D call. Germline V gene lookup returns CDR1 MNHNS and CDR2 SASEGT. The CDR3 extends over 12 amino acids. Trimming removed 4 bases at V and 7 bases at J, with 10 bases between. The CDR3 nucleotides read TGTGCCAGCAGTGGGCAGGCTTTTGAAGCTTTCTTT. Translated, it gives CASSGQAFEAFF.

This clone is categorized as medium-sized. The chain combines TRBV10-1 with TRBJ2-7; 10 nucleotides agree with TRBD1. The germline V gene encodes CDR1 WNHNN and CDR2 SYGVQD (reference sequence). This CDR3 is built from 14 residues. The J segment lost 5 bases and the V segment lost 6 bases, leaving 7 bases of the junction unmatched. In DNA, the CDR3 is TGCGCCAGCAGCCGGGACAGGGGCCCTCACGAGCAGTACTTC. Residues: CASSRDRGPHEQYF.

The V and J genes are TRBV6-1 and TRBJ2-1; D is ambiguous. The V end lost 1 base, the J end lost 8 bases, and 6 bases lay between the germline ends. This CDR3 is built from 12 residues. CDR1 is MNHNS, CDR2 SASEGT, per germline. The CDR3 loop is CASSEVRDEQFF. The CDR3 region has the DNA TGTGCCAGCAGTGAAGTACGGGATGAGCAGTTCTTC.

The rearrangement links TRBV28 to TRBJ2-7, with D possibly matching TRBD1 (5 bases). The CDR3 is 12 amino acids. Between the trimmed V and J ends, which lost 5 bases and 5 bases, there was a span of 10 bases. The germline gives CDR1 MDHEN, CDR2 SYDVKM. CDR3 residues: CASSLETDEQYF. The CDR3 DNA follows: TGTGCCAGCAGTCTCGAGACAGACGAGCAGTACTTC.

This clone was counted only a few times. This chain connects TRBV6-2 or TRBV6-3 to TRBJ2-7, with 9 bases fitting TRBD1. CDR1 and CDR2 from the germline V gene are MNHEY and SVGEGT. The junction had 6 bases not matched to a gene; V was cut back by 4 bases and J by 2 bases. The CDR3 loop spans 15 amino acids. The CDR3 DNA reads TGTGCCAGCAGTTGGGAGGACAGGGGAGCCTACGAGCAGTACTTC. Its translation: CASSWEDRGAYEQYF.

This clone was picked up a small number of times. The genes are TRBV6-5 and TRBJ1-6; no clear D. V lost 2 bases and J 7 bases, leaving 9 bases between the germline ends. Germline lookup yields CDR1 MNHEY and CDR2 SVGAGI. There are 14 residues in the CDR3. Written as DNA, the CDR3 is TGTGCCAGCAGTTACAAGACTTGGAATTCACCCCTCCACTTT. Translated, it gives CASSYKTWNSPLHF.

In this sample, this clone turned up many times. V and J are TRBV18 and TRBJ2-1; D perhaps matches TRBD2 (6 bases). The CDR3 covers 16 residues. CDR1 is KGHSH and CDR2 is LQKENI in the germline V gene. Trimming shortened V by 2 bases and J by 4 bases, and 15 bases separated the two germline ends. This CDR3 is CASSPVEAGLYNEQFF. DNA for the CDR3: TGTGCCAGCTCACCAGTCGAGGCGGGGTTGTACAATGAGCAGTTCTTC.

This clone was detected ten times or more. The rearrangement uses TRBV20-1 and TRBJ1-2, with D possibly being TRBD1 (6 bases). This CDR3 contains 11 residues. Germline CDR1 reads DFQATT; CDR2 reads SNEGSKA (reference sequence). V shed 5 bases and J shed 8 bases, with 12 bases lying between them. CDR3 sequence: CSAGAGDGYTF. CDR3 sequence (DNA): TGCAGTGCTGGGGCAGGGGACGGCTACACCTTC.

This clone was detected ten times or more. The chain uses TRBV30 and TRBJ1-5; the match to TRBD1 covers 7 bases. Germline V CDR1 and CDR2: GTSNPN, SVGIG (reference sequence). The trim removed 3 bases at V and 6 bases at J, leaving 11 bases unmatched. CDR3 length: 15 residues. This CDR3 reads CAWSRDRAGGQPQHF. CDR3 DNA: TGTGCCTGGAGCCGAGACAGGGCGGGCGGTCAGCCCCAGCATTTT. Full variable domain (rest looked up from reference TRBV30 and TRBJ1-5): SQTIHQWPATLVQPVGSPLSLECTVEGTSNPNLYWYRQAAGRGLQLLFYSVGIGQISSEVPQNLSASRPQDRQFILSSKKLLLSDSGFYLCAWSRDRAGGQPQHFGDGTRLSIL.

In this sample, this clone turned up many times. The CDR3 is CASSKRTSGRGTDTQYF. CDR3 DNA: TGTGCCAGCAGCAAAAGGACTAGCGGGAGGGGCACAGATACGCAGTATTTT. This chain links TRBV14 with TRBJ2-3; 15 bases match TRBD2. The CDR3 is made up of 17 amino acids. V shed 5 bases, J shed 1 base, and the junction held 4 bases outside the gene matches. The germline CDR1 and CDR2 sequences are SGHDN and FVKESK.

This clone was recorded many times. V is TRBV12-3 or TRBV12-4 and J is TRBJ2-5; D call uncertain. V was cut by 2 bases and J by 4 bases, with 8 bases left in between. The CDR3 has 13 amino acids. Here the CDR3 reads CASSLNLLETQYF. CDR3 DNA: TGTGCCAGCAGTTTAAATCTGCTAGAGACCCAGTACTTC.

In its sample, this clone was seen many times. The chain uses TRBV10-3 and TRBJ2-7; perhaps TRBD2 as D (5 bases). Per the germline V gene, CDR1 is ENHRY and CDR2 is SYGVKD. The length of the CDR3 is 13 residues. V was cut by 6 bases and J by 1 base, with 10 bases left in between. CDR3 protein: CAISSDLSYEQYF. The CDR3 bases are TGTGCCATCAGCTCGGACTTATCCTACGAGCAGTACTTC.

This rearrangement joins TRBV6-1 to TRBJ1-5, with a possible D match to TRBD1 (6 bases). Trimming took 6 bases from V and 3 from J, leaving 15 bases between them. Germline CDR1 and CDR2: MNHNS and SASEGT. The CDR3 sequence is 15 residues long. This chain's CDR3 is CASRGPGHDNQPQHF. The CDR3, as DNA: TGTGCCAGCAGGGGCCCGGGACACGACAATCAGCCCCAGCATTTT.

V usage is TRBV3-1 and J usage is TRBJ2-2; D is ambiguous. The CDR3 has 17 amino acids. CDR1 and CDR2 from the germline V gene are LGHDT and YNNKEL (reference sequence). Trimming cost V 0 bases and J 1 base, with 12 bases left between them. The CDR3 is CASSQDNWRKNTGELFF. For the CDR3, the DNA is TGTGCCAGCAGCCAAGATAATTGGCGGAAGAACACCGGGGAGCTGTTTTTT.

Notes on this clone: The junction and the germline gene differ at one end; a read error may be behind it. The chain recombines TRBV7-8 with TRBJ2-7; D is undetermined. Germline loops: CDR1 SGHVS, CDR2 FQNEAQ. The CDR3 runs 13 residues. The CDR3 DNA reads as TGTGCCGGCAGCTTAGTCGGTGTCGTGGAGCAGTACTTC. Residues: CAGSLVGVVEQYF.